This TCR beta chain emerged from a study of CD8 T cells in ankylosing spondylitis. Findings and caveats of the study: Within ankylosing spondylitis blood, a TCR beta motif made up of several highly homologous variants appeared to be characteristic.

Each CDR3 protein gets one entry after TCRdb re-called the 5' RACE reads with MiXCR. Of about 150,000 distinct CDR3 sequences in the sample, under 45% were seen once. With 3 bases removed from V and 4 bases from J, the gap between germline ends came to 7 bases. CDR1 is MNHEY and CDR2 is SMNVEV in the germline V gene (reference sequence). The length of the CDR3 is 14 residues. As regards this clonotype: The antigen remains unidentified.

The V and J genes are TRBV27 and TRBJ2-6; unclear D gene. The sample taken for sequencing was synovial fluid, either unsorted or a sorted T cell fraction (not recorded which). This TCR was recovered from a male donor with ankylosing spondylitis. The CDR3: CASSFALGANVLTF. As DNA, the CDR3 is TGTGCCAGCAGTTTTGCGTTGGGGGCCAACGTCCTGACTTTC.